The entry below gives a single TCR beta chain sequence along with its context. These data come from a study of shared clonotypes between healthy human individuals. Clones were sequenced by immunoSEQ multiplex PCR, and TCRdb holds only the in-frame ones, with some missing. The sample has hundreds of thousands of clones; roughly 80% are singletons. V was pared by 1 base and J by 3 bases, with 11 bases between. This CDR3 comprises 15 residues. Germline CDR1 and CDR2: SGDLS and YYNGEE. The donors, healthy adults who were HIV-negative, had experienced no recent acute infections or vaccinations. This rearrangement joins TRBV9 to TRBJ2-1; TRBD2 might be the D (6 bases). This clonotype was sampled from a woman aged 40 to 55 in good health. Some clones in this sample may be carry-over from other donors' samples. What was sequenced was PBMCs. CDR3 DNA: TGTGCCAGCAGCGTAAACGGAGGGGACTACAATGAGCAGTTCTTC. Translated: CASSVNGGDYNEQFF.